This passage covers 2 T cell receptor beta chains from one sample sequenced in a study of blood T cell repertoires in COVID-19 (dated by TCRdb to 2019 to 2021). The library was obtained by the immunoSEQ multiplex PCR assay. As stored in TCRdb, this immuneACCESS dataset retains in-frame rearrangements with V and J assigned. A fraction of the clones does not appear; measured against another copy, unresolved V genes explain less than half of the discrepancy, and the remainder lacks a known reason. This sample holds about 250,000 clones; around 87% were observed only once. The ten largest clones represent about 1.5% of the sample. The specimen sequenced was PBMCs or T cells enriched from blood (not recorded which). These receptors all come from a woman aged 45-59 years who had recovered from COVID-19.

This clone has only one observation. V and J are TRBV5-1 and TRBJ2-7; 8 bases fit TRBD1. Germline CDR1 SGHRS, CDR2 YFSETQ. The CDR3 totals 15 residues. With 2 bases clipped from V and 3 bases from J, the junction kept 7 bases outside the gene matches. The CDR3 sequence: CASSFGTGDYYEQYF. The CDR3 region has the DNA TGCGCCAGCAGCTTCGGGACAGGCGATTACTACGAGCAGTACTTC.

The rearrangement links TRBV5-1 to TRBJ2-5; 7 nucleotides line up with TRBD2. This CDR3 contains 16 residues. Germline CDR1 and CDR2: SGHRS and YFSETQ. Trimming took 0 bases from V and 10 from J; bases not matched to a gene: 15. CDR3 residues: CASSLALGGGRGDQYF. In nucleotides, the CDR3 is TGCGCCAGCAGCTTGGCCCTTGGCGGGGGACGCGGAGACCAGTACTTC.